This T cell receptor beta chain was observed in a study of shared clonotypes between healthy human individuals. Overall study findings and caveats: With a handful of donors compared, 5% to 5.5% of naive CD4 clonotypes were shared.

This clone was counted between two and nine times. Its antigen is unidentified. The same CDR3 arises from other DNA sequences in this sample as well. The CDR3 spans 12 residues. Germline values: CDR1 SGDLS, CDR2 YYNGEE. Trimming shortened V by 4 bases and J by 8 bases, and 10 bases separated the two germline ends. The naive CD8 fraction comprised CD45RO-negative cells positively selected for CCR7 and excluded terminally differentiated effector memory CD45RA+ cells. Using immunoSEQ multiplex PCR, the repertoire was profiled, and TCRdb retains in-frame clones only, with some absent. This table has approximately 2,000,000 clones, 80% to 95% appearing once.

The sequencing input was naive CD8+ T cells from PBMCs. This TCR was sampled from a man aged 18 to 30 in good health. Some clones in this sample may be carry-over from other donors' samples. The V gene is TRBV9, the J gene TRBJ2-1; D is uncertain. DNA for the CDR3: TGTGCCAGCAGCCCCCCTGGGTATGAGCAGTTCTTC. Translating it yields CASSPPGYEQFF. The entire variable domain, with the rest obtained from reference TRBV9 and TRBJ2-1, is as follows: DSGVTQTPKHLITATGQRVTLRCSPRSGDLSVYWYQQSLDQGLQFLIQYYNGEERAKGNILERFSAQQFPDLHSELNLSSLELGDSALYFCASSPPGYEQFFGPGTRLTVL.